Here is one T cell receptor (beta chain) with its context. The antigen is not known. This sample stems from a study of Ad26.COV2.S vaccination and SARS-CoV-2 variants. General observations from the study: Spike-specific TCR breadth was greater after Ad26.COV2.S than placebo. Vaccine recipients and placebo recipients showed similar non-spike TCR breadth. Considerable breadth of spike-specific CD8+ and CD4+ T cell responses has reportedly been documented following vaccination. The TCR-based breadth and depth measures might underestimate overall T cell responses.

The repertoire was sequenced with immunoSEQ multiplex PCR; TCRdb's copy has only in-frame clones and lacks some. This table has 180,000 or so clones, 87% appearing once. V was pared by 0 bases and J by 10 bases, with 15 bases between. CDR3 size: 15 residues. Germline CDR1 is KGHDR and CDR2 is SFDVKD. Sequenced material: peripheral blood, taken after recovery from COVID-19. This chain uses TRBV24-1 with TRBJ2-1; the D gene is possibly TRBD2 (5 bases). The TCR sequence derives from a human donor who had recovered from COVID-19. The CDR3 DNA is TGTGCCACCAGTGATTTGGAGCTCGGGGTTAGAGAGCAGTTCTTC. It yields the protein CATSDLELGVREQFF.